This TCR beta chain was obtained from a study of blood T cell repertoires in COVID-19. In the original processing: Estimation of nucleated cell counts was performed using reference gene primer amplification. Sequencing used immunoSEQ multiplex PCR; TCRdb keeps in-frame clones, though not all of them. V and J calls and clone size come straight from that table; D and trimming were deduced from the DNA. The repertoire includes a few hundred thousand clones, 80% to 90% of them detected once, and roughly 1.3% sits in the top ten. This CDR3 region has 16 residues. Losses at the gene ends were 7 bases for V and 4 bases for J; bases not matched to a gene: 9. Germline CDR1 reads LNHDA; CDR2 reads SQIVND (reference sequence).

V gene TRBV19 combines with J gene TRBJ2-1, with TRBD1 matching 11 bases. Sequencing was done on a sample of peripheral blood. The TCR was taken from a woman aged 50 to 65 with acute or convalescent COVID-19. CDR3 loop: CASTSSRDRGYNEQFF. DNA for the CDR3: TGTGCCAGTACCTCGAGCCGGGACAGGGGGTACAATGAGCAGTTCTTC.